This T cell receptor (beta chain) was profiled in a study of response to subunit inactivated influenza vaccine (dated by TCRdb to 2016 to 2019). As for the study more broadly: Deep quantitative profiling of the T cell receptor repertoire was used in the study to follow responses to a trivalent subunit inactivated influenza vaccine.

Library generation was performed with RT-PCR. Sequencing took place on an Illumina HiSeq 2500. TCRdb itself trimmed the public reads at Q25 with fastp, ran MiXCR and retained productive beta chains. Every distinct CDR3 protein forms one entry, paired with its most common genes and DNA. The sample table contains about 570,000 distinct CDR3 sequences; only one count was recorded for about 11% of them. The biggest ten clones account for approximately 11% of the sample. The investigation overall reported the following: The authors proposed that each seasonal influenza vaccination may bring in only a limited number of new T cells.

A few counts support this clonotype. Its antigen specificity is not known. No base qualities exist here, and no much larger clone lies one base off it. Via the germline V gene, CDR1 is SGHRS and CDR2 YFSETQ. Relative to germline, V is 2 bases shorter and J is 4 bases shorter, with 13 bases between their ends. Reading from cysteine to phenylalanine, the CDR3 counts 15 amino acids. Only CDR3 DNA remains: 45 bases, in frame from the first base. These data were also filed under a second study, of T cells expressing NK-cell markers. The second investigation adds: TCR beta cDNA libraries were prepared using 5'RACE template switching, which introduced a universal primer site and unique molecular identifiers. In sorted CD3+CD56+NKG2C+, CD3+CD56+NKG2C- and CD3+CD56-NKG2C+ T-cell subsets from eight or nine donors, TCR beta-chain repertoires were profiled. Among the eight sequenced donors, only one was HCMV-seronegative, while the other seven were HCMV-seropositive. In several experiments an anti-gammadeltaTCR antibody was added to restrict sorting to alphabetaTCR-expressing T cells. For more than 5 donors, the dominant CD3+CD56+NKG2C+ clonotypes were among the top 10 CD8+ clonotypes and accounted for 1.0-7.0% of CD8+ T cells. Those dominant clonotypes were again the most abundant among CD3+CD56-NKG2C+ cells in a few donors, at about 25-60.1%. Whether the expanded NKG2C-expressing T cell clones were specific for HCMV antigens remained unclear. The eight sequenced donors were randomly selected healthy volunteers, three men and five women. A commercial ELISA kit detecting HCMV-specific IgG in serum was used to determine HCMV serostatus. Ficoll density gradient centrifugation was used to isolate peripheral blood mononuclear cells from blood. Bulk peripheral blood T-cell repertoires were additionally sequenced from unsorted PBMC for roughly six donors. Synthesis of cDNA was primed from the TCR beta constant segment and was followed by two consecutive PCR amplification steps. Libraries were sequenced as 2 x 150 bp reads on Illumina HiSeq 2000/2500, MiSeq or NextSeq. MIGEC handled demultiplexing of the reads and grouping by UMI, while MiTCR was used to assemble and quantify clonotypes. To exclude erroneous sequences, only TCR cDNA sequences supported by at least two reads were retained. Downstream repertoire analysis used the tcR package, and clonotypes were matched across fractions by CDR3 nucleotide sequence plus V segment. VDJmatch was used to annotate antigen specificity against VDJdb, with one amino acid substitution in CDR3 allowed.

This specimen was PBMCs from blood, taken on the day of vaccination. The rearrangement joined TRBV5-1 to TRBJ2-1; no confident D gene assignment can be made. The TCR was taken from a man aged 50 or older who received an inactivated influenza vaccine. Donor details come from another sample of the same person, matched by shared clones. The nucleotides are TGCGCCAGCAGCTTAGCAGCCCCGGATTACAATGAGCAGTTCTTC. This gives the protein CASSLAAPDYNEQFF.